This T cell receptor (beta chain) was observed in a study of T cell responses to AZD1222 COVID-19 vaccine. Germline CDR1 is MNHEY and CDR2 is SMNVEV (reference sequence). This CDR3 has 18 residues. Trimming pared 4 bases from V and 4 bases from J, leaving 23 bases between. Clones were read by immunoSEQ multiplex PCR, and TCRdb kept only the in-frame ones, dropping some. The data contain 90,000 to 120,000 clones, about 92% of them singletons. This chain uses TRBV27 with TRBJ1-5; D remains ambiguous. The sequences come from peripheral blood, collected on day 0 of AZD1222 vaccination. The clonotype originates from an adult in good health. The CDR3 coding sequence is TGTGCCAGCAGTTCGCACCGCGCCGGGCCCCCGGGAAATCAGCCCCAGCATTTT. This encodes CASSSHRAGPPGNQPQHF.